Listed here are 24 T cell receptor beta chains from one sample, sequenced in a study of OX40 agonist ivuxolimab in advanced cancers. Here immunoSEQ multiplex PCR was the method, and the copy in TCRdb shows in-frame clones only, minus some. The sample records 65,000 to 100,000 clones, about 85% being singletons. The sample in question was CD4+ or CD8+ T cells sorted from blood, obtained in a trial of the OX40 agonist ivuxolimab. The source of these receptors is an adult with an advanced solid tumor such as melanoma, head and neck, liver or kidney cancer.

V and J are TRBV28 and TRBJ2-1; D remains ambiguous. The CDR3 sequence is 12 residues long. The germline CDR1 and CDR2 sequences are MDHEN and SYDVKM. V was pared by 10 bases and J by 3 bases, with 10 bases between. The CDR3 here is CATSPGYNEQFF. Written as DNA, the CDR3 is TGTGCCACCTCGCCAGGCTACAATGAGCAGTTCTTC.

The rearrangement uses TRBV14 and TRBJ2-1, with D possibly matching TRBD2 (5 bases). There are 14 residues in the CDR3. V gave up 2 bases and J gave up 9 bases, with 14 bases separating them. Germline lookup yields CDR1 SGHDN and CDR2 FVKESK. The CDR3 region is CASSQLGRTGEQFF. The CDR3 bases are TGTGCCAGCAGCCAATTGGGGAGAACGGGTGAGCAGTTCTTC.

The J gene is TRBJ2-3, the V gene TRBV7-9; D uncertain. This CDR3 contains 14 residues. The germline CDR1 and CDR2 sequences are SEHNR and FQNEAQ (reference sequence). V shed 5 bases and J shed 0 bases, with 9 bases lying between them. The CDR3 DNA sequence: TGTGCCAGCAGCCCCACCTATAGCACAGATACGCAGTATTTT. Protein: CASSPTYSTDTQYF.

The chain is built from TRBV4-2 and TRBJ2-4, with D possibly TRBD1 on 5 matching bases. The germline V and J ends were trimmed by 0 bases and 5 bases, with 8 bases remaining between them. Germline V gene data show CDR1 as LGHNA and CDR2 as YNFKEQ. This CDR3 comprises 14 residues. The CDR3 sequence: CASSQDREQNIQYF. The CDR3 DNA sequence: TGTGCCAGCAGCCAAGACAGGGAACAAAACATTCAGTACTTC.

This chain uses TRBV6-5 with TRBJ1-1; 7 bases map to TRBD1. The length of the CDR3 is 14 residues. Trimming took 4 bases from V and 5 from J; bases not matched to a gene: 7. Germline CDR1 and CDR2: MNHEY and SVGAGI. CDR3 residues: CASSLPGGDTEAFF. The CDR3 DNA is TGTGCCAGCAGTTTACCAGGGGGAGATACTGAAGCTTTCTTT.

The chain couples TRBV7-2 to TRBJ1-2, with D possibly matching TRBD1 (6 bases). The V end lost 5 bases, the J end lost 7 bases, and 17 bases lay between the germline ends. This CDR3 contains 14 residues. Germline V lookup: CDR1 SGHTA, CDR2 FQGNSA. CDR3 sequence reads: CASSQGTTLSGYTF. Here the CDR3 DNA reads TGTGCCAGCAGCCAGGGGACGACTCTAAGTGGCTACACCTTC.

Remarks on this clone: Other DNA sequences in the same sample also yield this CDR3. This chain joins TRBV7-9 and TRBJ2-7, with no clear D. Germline CDR1 SEHNR, CDR2 FQNEAQ (reference sequence). Trimming stripped 1 base from V and 5 bases from J, with 6 bases between. The CDR3 extends over 12 amino acids. The CDR3 sequence is CASSLGSNEQYF. Written as DNA, the CDR3 is TGTGCCAGCAGCTTAGGGTCCAACGAGCAGTACTTC.

The V and J genes are TRBV4-1 and TRBJ2-2; 8 nucleotides agree with TRBD2. The ends lost 1 base at V and 6 bases at J; junction bases unmatched: 13. Germline V gene lookup returns CDR1 MGHRA and CDR2 YSYEKL. This CDR3 is 18 amino acids long. CDR3 bases: TGCGCCAGCAGCCAAGGCCCCTTAGCGGGATCAGCGTCCGGGGAGCTGTTTTTT. Amino acid sequence: CASSQGPLAGSASGELFF.

This clone was counted a single time. The rearrangement uses TRBV7-9 and TRBJ2-1; 14 bases fit TRBD2. The CDR3 totals 16 residues. The junction had 7 bases not matched to a gene; V was cut back by 3 bases and J by 9 bases. Germline loops: CDR1 SEHNR, CDR2 FQNEAQ (reference sequence). The CDR3 region is CASSFPTSGRAVEQFF. CDR3 bases: TGTGCCAGCAGCTTTCCGACTAGCGGGAGGGCCGTTGAGCAGTTCTTC.

This clone has just a few counts. The chain is built from TRBV30 and TRBJ2-2; 7 bases agree with TRBD1. CDR1 is GTSNPN, CDR2 SVGIG, per germline (reference sequence). CDR3 length: 24 residues. V was clipped by 3 bases and J by 3 bases; unmatched bases: 34. DNA of the CDR3: TGTGCCTGGAGCGATATGCCCAAACCTCCCGGGACAGCCGGGGTTGGTAGTGACACCGGGGAGCTGTTTTTT. Translated: CAWSDMPKPPGTAGVGSDTGELFF.

The chain employs TRBV5-4 and TRBJ2-6; no definite D call. The germline gives CDR1 SGHNT, CDR2 YYREEE (reference sequence). V lost 1 base, J lost 0 bases, and 11 bases lay in between. The CDR3 covers 17 residues. Here the CDR3 reads CASSLSTVHSGANVLTF. CDR3 DNA: TGTGCCAGCAGCTTGTCGACGGTGCACTCTGGGGCCAACGTCCTGACTTTC.

This clone was picked up a small number of times. The gene calls are TRBV4-3 and TRBJ1-5; 8 bases align to TRBD1. The trim removed 0 bases at V and 7 bases at J, leaving 5 bases unmatched. The CDR3 is 15 amino acids. Per the germline V gene, CDR1 is LGHNA and CDR2 is YSLEER. This CDR3 is CASSQDAGGGQPQHF. DNA of the CDR3: TGCGCCAGCAGCCAAGATGCAGGGGGCGGGCAGCCCCAGCATTTT.

The chain recombines TRBV5-6 with TRBJ2-5, with a tentative D call TRBD1 (5 bases). The germline V gene has CDR1 SGHDT and CDR2 YYEEEE. V dropped 3 bases and J dropped 11 bases, with 17 bases sitting between them. This CDR3 is built from 13 residues. DNA of the CDR3: TGTGCCAGCAGCTGGACAAATAGGCCTGAGCAGTACTTC. This encodes CASSWTNRPEQYF. Full variable domain (remainder filled in from reference TRBV5-6 and TRBJ2-5): DAGVTQSPTHLIKTRGQQVTLRCSPKSGHDTVSWYQQALGQGPQFIFQYYEEEERQRGNFPDRFSGHQFPNYSSELNVNALLLGDSALYLCASSWTNRPEQYFGPGTRLLVL.

The chain has TRBV19 and TRBJ2-7; 12 bases map to TRBD2. CDR1 LNHDA and CDR2 SQIVND come from the germline V gene (reference sequence). This CDR3 contains 16 residues. With V trimmed by 3 bases and J by 7 bases, 10 bases remained unmatched. CDR3 nucleotides: TGTGCCAGTAGTATCCTACTAGCGGGAGGTGAACGGGAGCAGTACTTC. It yields the protein CASSILLAGGEREQYF. Based on the CDR3 plus reference TRBV19 and TRBJ2-7, the full variable domain is DGGITQSPKYLFRKEGQNVTLSCEQNLNHDAMYWYRQDPGQGLRLIYYSQIVNDFQKGDIAEGYSVSREKKESFPLTVTSAQKNPTAFYLCASSILLAGGEREQYFGPGTRLTVT.

The chain recombines TRBV4-1 with TRBJ2-1; TRBD1 is a possible D gene (6 bases). This CDR3 comprises 15 residues. CDR1 MGHRA and CDR2 YSYEKL come from the germline V gene. The V and J ends lost 3 bases and 9 bases respectively, with 18 bases between them. CDR3 sequence reads: CASSQLLMGAGEQFF. Written as DNA, the CDR3 is TGCGCCAGCAGCCAGCTTTTGATGGGGGCGGGTGAGCAGTTCTTC.

V gene TRBV11-2 combines with J gene TRBJ2-5; 9 bases line up with TRBD2. This CDR3 is built from 18 residues. V lost 4 bases and J lost 5; bases outside the gene matches: 17. Per the germline V gene, CDR1 is SGHAT and CDR2 is FQNNGV. Written as DNA, the CDR3 is TGTGCCAGCAGCTGGGGTAGCGGGAGCGGTTTTATTCGGGAGACCCAGTACTTC. This gives the protein CASSWGSGSGFIRETQYF.

This clone was seen only a few times. CDR3 loop: CASSFFPTGITGELFF. CDR3 nucleotides: TGTGCCAGCAGCTTCTTTCCGACAGGGATTACCGGGGAGCTGTTTTTT. The rearrangement links TRBV11-2 to TRBJ2-2; TRBD1 aligns across 7 bases. V lost 3 bases to trimming and J lost 5 bases; unmatched junction nucleotides: 9. The CDR3 length is 16 residues. Germline CDR1 and CDR2: SGHAT and FQNNGV.

The chain joins TRBV19 to TRBJ2-7; D is undetermined. The CDR3 extends over 14 amino acids. The V end was cut by 2 bases, the J end by 1 base, with 9 bases between. Germline CDR1 is LNHDA and CDR2 is SQIVND (reference sequence). The CDR3: CASSISVVSYEQYF. The CDR3, as DNA: TGTGCCAGTAGTATATCTGTGGTGTCCTACGAGCAGTACTTC. The variable domain in full, with the rest retrieved from reference TRBV19 and TRBJ2-7, is DGGITQSPKYLFRKEGQNVTLSCEQNLNHDAMYWYRQDPGQGLRLIYYSQIVNDFQKGDIAEGYSVSREKKESFPLTVTSAQKNPTAFYLCASSISVVSYEQYFGPGTRLTVT.

The V call is TRBV7-9, the J call TRBJ2-1; D not certain. In germline, CDR1 is SEHNR, CDR2 FQNEAQ (reference sequence). This CDR3 has 15 residues. With 1 base removed from V and 2 bases from J, the gap between germline ends came to 9 bases. The CDR3 sequence: CASSLGRITYNEQFF. Here the CDR3 DNA reads TGTGCCAGCAGCTTAGGGCGGATTACCTACAATGAGCAGTTCTTC.

This clone was counted a single time. At one end, the junction sequence differs from germline, possibly due to a read error. The gene calls are TRBV7-9 and TRBJ2-7; maybe TRBD2 (6 bases). Germline CDR1 reads SEHNR; CDR2 reads FQNEAQ (reference sequence). This CDR3 spans 13 amino acids. CDR3 nucleotides: TGTGCCAGCAGCTTAGAAGAATCCGGGACTTTTCGGTTC. Protein product: CASSLEESGTFRF.

This chain links TRBV18 with TRBJ2-2; D is undetermined. The CDR3 extends over 17 amino acids. The ends were cut back, 5 bases at V and 6 bases at J, with 22 bases in the middle. Germline loops: CDR1 KGHSH, CDR2 LQKENI. This CDR3 reads CASSRFSSEAGSGELFF. Written as DNA, the CDR3 is TGTGCCAGCTCAAGGTTTTCTTCTGAGGCCGGTTCCGGGGAGCTGTTTTTT.

The V gene is TRBV19, the J gene TRBJ2-4; 8 bases are shared with TRBD1. The CDR3 length is 15 residues. The J segment lost 4 bases and the V segment lost 7 bases, leaving 9 bases of the junction unmatched. Germline V CDR1 and CDR2: LNHDA, SQIVND (reference sequence). DNA of the CDR3: TGTGCCAGTACCGAAACCCGGGACAGGAAAAACATTCAGTACTTC. Amino acid sequence: CASTETRDRKNIQYF.

The chain uses TRBV7-3 and TRBJ1-1, with D unclear. This CDR3 has 15 amino acids. The germline CDR1 and CDR2 sequences are SGHTA and FQGTGA. V lost 2 bases, J lost 1 base, and 11 bases lay in between. The CDR3 spells CASSLYGGANTEAFF. DNA for the CDR3: TGTGCCAGCAGCTTATATGGAGGAGCGAACACTGAAGCTTTCTTT.

V usage is TRBV9 and J usage is TRBJ2-2; possible D gene TRBD2, 6 bases. Deletions cut 1 base from V and 4 bases from J, with 11 bases between. CDR3 size: 15 residues. Per germline, CDR1 SGDLS and CDR2 YYNGEE. CDR3 bases: TGTGCCAGCAGCGTAAAGGGGCGGGGCACCGGGGAGCTGTTTTTT. This sequence encodes CASSVKGRGTGELFF.